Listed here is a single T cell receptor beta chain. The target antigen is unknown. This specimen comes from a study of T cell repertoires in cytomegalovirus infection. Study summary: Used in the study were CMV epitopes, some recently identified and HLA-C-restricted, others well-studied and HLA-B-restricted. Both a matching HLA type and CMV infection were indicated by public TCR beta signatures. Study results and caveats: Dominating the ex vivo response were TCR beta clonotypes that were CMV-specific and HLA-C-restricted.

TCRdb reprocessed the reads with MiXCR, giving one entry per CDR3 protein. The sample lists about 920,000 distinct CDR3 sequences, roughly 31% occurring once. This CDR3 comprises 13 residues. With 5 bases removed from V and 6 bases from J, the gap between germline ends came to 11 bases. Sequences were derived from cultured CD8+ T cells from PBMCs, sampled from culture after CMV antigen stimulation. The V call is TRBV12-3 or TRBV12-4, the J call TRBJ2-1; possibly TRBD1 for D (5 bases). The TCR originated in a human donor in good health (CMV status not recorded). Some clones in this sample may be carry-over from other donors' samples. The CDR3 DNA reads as TGTGCCAGCAGTCCTCTAAGGGGCAATGAGCAGTTCTTC. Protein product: CASSPLRGNEQFF.